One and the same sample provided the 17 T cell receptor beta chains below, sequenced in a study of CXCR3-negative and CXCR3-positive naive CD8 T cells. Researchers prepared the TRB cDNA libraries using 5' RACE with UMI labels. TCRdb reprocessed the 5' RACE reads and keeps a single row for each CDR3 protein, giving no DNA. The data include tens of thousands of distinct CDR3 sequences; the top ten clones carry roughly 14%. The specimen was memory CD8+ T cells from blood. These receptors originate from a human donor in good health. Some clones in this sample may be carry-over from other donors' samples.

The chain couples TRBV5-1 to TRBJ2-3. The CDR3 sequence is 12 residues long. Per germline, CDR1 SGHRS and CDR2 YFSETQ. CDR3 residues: CASSLEPHTQYF. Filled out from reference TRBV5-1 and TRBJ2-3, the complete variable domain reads KAGVTQTPRYLIKTRGQQVTLSCSPISGHRSVSWYQQTPGQGLQFLFEYFSETQRNKGNFPGRFSGRQFSNSRSEMNVSTLELGDSALYLCASSLEPHTQYFGPGTRLTVL.

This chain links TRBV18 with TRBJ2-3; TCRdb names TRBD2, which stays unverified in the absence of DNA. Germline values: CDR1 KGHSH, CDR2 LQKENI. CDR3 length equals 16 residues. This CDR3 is CASSHGLAGGPDTQYF.

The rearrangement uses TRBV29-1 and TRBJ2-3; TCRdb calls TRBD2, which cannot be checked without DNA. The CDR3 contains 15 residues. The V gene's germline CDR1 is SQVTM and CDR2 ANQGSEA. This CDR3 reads CSVEGAGEKPDTQYF.

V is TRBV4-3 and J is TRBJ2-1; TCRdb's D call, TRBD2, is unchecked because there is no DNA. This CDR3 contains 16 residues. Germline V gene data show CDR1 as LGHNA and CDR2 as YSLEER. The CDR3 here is CASSQDGSGGYNEQFF.

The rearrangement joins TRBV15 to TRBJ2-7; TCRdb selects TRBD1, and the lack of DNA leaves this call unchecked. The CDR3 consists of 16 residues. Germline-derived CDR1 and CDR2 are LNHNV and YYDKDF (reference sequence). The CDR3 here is CATSPSPGQGVEEQYF.

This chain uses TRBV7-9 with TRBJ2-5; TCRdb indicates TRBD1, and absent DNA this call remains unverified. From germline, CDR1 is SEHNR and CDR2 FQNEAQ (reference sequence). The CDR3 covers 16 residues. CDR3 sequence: CASSLAHRELQETQYF.

CDR3 amino acids: CASSLQGGNQPQHF. V and J are TRBV5-6 and TRBJ1-5; TCRdb's D call of TRBD1 is untestable without DNA. Germline loops: CDR1 SGHDT, CDR2 YYEEEE. The CDR3 spans 14 residues.

Here the CDR3 reads CSASPLGRYQQYF. The chain is built from TRBV20-1 and TRBJ2-7. The CDR3 contains 13 residues. CDR1 DFQATT and CDR2 SNEGSKA come from the germline V gene (reference sequence).

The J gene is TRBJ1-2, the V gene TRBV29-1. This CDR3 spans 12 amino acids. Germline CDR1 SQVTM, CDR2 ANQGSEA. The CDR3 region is CSVDPGSGGYTF.

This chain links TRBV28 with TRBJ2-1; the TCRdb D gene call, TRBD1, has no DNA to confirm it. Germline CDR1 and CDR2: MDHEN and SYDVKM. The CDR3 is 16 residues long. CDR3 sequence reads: CASSYDGGAGYNEQFF.

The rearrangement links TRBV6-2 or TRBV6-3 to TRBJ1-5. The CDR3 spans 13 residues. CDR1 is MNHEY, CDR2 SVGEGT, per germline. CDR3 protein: CASGIVGNQPQHF.

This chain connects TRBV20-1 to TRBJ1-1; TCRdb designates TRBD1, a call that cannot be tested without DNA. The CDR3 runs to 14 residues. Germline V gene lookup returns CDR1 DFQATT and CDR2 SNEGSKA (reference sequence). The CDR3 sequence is CSAGVGGTATEAFF.

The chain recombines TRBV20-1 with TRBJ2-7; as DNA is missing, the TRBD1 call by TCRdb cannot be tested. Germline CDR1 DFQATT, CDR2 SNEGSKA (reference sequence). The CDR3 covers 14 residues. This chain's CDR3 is CSASHGGTPWEQYF.

The CDR3: CSAEGTSGANEQFF. This chain links TRBV29-1 with TRBJ2-1; no DNA is available, so the TRBD2 call from TCRdb remains unchecked. CDR3 length equals 14 residues. Germline values: CDR1 SQVTM, CDR2 ANQGSEA.

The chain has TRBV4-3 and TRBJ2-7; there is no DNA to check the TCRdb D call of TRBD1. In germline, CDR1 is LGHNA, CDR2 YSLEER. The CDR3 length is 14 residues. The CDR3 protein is CASSHGTTSYEQYF.

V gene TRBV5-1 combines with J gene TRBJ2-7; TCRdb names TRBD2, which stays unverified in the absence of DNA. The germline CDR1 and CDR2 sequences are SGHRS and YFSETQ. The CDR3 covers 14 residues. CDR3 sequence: CASSSPGRAYEQYF.

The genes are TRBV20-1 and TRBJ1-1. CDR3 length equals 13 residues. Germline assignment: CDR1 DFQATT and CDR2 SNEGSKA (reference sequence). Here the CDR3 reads CSAMIGKVTEAFF.